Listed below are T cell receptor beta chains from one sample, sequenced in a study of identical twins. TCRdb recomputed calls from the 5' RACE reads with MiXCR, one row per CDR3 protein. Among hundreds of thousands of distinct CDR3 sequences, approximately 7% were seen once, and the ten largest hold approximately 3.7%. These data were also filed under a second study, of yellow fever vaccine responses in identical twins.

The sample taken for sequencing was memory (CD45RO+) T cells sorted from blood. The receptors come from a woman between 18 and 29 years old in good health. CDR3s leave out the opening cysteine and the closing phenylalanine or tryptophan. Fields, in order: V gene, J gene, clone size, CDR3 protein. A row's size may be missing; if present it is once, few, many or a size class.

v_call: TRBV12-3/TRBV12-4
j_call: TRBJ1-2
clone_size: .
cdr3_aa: ASSREYYGYT

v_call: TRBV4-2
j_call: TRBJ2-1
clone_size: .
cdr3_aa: ASKGDLYGYNEQF

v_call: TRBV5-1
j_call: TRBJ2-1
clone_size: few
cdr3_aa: ASSGGTGGYNEQF

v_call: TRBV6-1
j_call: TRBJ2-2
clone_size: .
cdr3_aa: ASSRQTGLAGGTGELF

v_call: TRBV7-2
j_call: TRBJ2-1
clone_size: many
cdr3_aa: ASSPGQGARISSYNEQF

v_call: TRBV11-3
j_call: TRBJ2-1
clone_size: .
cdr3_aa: ASSWTGDEQF

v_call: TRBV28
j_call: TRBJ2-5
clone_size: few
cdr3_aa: ASSFYGQYQQETQY

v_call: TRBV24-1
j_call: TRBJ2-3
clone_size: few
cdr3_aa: ATGKRDSTDTQY

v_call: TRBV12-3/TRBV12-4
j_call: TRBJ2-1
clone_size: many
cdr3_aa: ASSFAQREGRRDNEQF

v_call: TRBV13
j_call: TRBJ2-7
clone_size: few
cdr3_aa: ASSTRTSGRESSYEQY

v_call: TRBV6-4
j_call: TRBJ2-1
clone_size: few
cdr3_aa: ASSDSCGRNEQF

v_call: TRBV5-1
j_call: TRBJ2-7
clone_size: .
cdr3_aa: ASSLSVSYEQY

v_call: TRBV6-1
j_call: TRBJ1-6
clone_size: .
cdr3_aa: ASSSDPDNSPLH

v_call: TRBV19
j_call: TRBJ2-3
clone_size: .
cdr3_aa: ASTTGGVSTDTQY

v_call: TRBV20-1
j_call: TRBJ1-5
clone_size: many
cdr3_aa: SVWTGRQPQH

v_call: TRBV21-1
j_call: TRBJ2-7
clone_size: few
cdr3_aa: ASSNRKGRFNEQY

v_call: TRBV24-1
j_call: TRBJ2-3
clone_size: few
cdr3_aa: ATSDLPSLTSTDTQY

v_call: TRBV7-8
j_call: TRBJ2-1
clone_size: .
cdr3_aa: ASSPREHYNEQF

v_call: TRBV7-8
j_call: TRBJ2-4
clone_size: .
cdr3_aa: ASSLGTSGDIQY

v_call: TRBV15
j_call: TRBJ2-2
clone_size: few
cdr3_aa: ATSGEGGTGELF

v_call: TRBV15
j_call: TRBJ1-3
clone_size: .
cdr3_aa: ATSRDRGIAGNTIY

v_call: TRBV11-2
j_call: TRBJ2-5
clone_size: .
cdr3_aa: ASSSQQGAETQY

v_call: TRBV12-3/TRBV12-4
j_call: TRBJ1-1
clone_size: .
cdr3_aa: ASSLGSEAF

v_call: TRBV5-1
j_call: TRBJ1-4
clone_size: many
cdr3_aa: ASSSGQGEGWHEKLF

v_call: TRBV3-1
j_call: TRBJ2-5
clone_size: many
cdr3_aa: ASSLRRLGGFLSRGGETQY

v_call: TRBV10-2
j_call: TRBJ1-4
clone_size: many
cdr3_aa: ASSDRGAQGEKLF

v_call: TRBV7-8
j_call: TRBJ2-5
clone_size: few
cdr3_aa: ASSLGGGTRVVETQY

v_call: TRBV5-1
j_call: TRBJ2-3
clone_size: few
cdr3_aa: ASRSSGTSTDTQY

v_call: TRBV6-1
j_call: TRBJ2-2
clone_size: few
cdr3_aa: ASSDSNANTGELF

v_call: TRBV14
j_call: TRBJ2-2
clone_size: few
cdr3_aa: ASSLDRVFGELF

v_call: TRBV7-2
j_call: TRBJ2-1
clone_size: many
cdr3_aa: ASSLVHNEQF

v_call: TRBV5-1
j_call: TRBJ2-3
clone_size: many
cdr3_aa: ASSLVVSGGAEDTQY

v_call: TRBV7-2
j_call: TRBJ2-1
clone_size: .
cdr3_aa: ASSSDRSSYNEQF

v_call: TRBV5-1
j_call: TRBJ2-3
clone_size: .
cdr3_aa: ASSFSFGAGGTDTQY

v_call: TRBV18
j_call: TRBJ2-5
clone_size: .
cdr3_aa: ASSPVAGVQETQY

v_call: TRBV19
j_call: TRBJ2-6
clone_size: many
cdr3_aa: ASRESISGANVLT

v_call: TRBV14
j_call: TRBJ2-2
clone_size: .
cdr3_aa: ASSPKMIGTTGELF

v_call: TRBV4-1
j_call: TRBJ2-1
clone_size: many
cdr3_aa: ASSQQGSPYNEQF

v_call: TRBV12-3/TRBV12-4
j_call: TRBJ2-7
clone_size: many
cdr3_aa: ASSWAGPSYEQY

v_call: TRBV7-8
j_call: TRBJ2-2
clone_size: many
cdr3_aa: ASSLTSGRASRNTGELF

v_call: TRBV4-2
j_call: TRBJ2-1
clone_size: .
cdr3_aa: ASGMDIWNEQF

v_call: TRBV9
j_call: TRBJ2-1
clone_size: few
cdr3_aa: ASSVGPGPEFNEQF

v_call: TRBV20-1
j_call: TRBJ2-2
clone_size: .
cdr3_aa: SATVPPANTGELF

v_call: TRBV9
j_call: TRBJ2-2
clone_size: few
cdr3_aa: ASSIPGPQGGELF

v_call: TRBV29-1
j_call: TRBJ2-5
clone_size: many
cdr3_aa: SGRPGLIQETQY

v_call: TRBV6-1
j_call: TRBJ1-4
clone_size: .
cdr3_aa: ASSKGQGRLDELF

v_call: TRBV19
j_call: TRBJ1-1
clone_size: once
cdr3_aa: ASSIALRGAKVLNTEAF

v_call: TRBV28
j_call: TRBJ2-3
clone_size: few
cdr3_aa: ASNRNTDTQY

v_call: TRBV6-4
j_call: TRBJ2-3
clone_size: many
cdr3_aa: ASSGSGGAADTQY

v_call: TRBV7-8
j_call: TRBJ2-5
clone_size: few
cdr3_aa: ASSFSGNHQETQY

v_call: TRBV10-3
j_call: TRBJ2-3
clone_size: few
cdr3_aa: AIRVDSADTQY

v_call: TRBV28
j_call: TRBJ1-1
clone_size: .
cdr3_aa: ASSPNPDRGRAF

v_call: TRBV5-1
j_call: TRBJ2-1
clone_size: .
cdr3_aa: ASSSRSGHEQF

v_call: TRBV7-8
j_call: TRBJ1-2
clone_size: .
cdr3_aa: ASSLDRDNYGYT

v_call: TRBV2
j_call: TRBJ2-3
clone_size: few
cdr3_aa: ASTGTTTDTQY